This T cell receptor (beta chain) originates from a study of T-cell reconstitution after alpha-beta-depleted transplantation in children. Study-level results: The study reportedly traced alpha-beta T cells about two months after transplant to several hundred expanded graft clones. Most T-cell counts and diversity one year after the transplant came from T cells that were newly produced.

There are a few counts of this clonotype. Its specificity is unknown. CDR1 DFQATT and CDR2 SNEGSKA come from the germline V gene (reference sequence). The CDR3 contains 14 residues. The junction had 8 bases not matched to a gene; V was cut back by 4 bases and J by 7 bases. As it was prepared, the TCRbeta library received unique molecular identifiers. TCRdb re-derived calls from the PCR reads in MiXCR, one entry per CDR3 protein. The sample records approximately 270,000 distinct CDR3 sequences, about 24% being singletons. This clonotype was obtained from a female patient aged 2 to 10 who had a stem cell transplant for congenital amegakaryocytic thrombocytopenia, so the T cells may come from the graft donor. Sample: PBMCs, mostly from graft donor cells, taken 360 days after TCRalphabeta/CD19-depleted stem cell transplant. V gene TRBV20-1 combines with J gene TRBJ2-1, with TRBD1 identical over 9 bases. CDR3 residues: CSATAQTGGNEQFF. In nucleotides, the CDR3 is TGCAGTGCTACAGCACAGACAGGGGGTAATGAGCAGTTCTTC.